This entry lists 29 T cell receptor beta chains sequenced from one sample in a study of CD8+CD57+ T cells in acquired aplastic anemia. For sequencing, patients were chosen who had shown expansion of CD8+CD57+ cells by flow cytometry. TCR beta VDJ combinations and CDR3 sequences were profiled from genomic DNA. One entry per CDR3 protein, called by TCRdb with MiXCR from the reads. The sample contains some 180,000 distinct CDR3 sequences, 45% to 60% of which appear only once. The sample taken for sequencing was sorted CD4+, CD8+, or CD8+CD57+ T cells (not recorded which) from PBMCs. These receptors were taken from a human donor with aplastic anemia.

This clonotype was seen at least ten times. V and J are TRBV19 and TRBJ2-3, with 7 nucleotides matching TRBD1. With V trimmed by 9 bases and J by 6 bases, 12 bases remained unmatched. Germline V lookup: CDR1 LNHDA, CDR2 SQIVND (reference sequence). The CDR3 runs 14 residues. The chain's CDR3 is CASRRTGGGDTQYF. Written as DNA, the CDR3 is TGTGCCAGCCGTCGGACAGGTGGTGGGGATACGCAGTATTTT.

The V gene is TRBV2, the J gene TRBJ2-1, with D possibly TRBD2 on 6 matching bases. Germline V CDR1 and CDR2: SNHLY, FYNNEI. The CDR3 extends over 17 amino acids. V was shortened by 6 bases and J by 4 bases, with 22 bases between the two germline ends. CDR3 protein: CASSLDYTGSVYNEQFF. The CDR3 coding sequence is TGTGCCAGCAGCCTGGACTACACCGGGAGCGTTTACAATGAGCAGTTCTTC.

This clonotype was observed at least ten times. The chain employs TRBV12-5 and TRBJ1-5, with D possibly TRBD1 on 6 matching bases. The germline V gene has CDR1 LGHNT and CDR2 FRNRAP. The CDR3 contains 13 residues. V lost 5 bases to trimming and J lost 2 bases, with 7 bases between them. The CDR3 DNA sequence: TGTGCTAGTGGTGAGGGGGGCAATCAGCCCCAGCATTTT. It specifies CASGEGGNQPQHF.

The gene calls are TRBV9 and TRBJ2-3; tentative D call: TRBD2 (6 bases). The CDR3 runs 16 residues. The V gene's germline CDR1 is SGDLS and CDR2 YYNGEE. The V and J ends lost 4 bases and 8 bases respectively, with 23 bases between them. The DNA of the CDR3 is TGTGCCAGCAGCTTGGAACTAGCCGCCCCAAGAGCTACGCAGTATTTT. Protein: CASSLELAAPRATQYF.

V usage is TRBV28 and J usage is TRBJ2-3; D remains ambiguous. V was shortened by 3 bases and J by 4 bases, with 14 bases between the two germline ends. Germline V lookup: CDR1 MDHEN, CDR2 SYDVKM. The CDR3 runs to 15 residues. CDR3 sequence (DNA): TGTGCCAGCAGTTTTAGGGCCACAGTAGCAGATACGCAGTATTTT. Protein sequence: CASSFRATVADTQYF.

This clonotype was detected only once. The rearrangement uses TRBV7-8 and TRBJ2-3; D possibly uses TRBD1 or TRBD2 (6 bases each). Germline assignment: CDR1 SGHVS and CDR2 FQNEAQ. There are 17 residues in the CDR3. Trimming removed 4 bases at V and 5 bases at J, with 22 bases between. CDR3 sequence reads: CASSSLGRGGVEDTQYF. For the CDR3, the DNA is TGTGCCAGCAGCTCGCTTGGCAGGGGCGGGGTAGAAGATACGCAGTATTTT.

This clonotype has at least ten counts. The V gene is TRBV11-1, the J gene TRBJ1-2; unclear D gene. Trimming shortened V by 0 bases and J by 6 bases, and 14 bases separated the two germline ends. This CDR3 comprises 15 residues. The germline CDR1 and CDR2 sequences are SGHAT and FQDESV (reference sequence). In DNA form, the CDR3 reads TGTGCCAGCAGCTTAGCGCCAACAGCCGAGCATGGCTACACCTTC. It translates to CASSLAPTAEHGYTF.

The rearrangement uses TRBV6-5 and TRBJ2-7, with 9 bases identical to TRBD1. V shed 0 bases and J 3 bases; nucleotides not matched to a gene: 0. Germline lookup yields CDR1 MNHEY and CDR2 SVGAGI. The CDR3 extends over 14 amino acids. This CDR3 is CASSYSTGGYEQYF. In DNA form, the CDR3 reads TGTGCCAGCAGTTACTCGACAGGGGGCTACGAGCAGTACTTC.

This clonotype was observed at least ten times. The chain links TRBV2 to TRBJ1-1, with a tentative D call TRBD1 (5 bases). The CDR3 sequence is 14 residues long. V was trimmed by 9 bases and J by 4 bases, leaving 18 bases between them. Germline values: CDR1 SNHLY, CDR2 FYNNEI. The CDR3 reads CARGGVAVSTEAFF. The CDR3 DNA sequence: TGTGCCAGGGGGGGGGTGGCAGTTAGCACTGAAGCTTTCTTT.

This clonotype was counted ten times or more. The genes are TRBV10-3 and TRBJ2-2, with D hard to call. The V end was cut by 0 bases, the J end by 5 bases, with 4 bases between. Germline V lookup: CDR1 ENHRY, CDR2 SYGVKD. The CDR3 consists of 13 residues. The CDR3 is CAISESRTGELFF. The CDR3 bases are TGTGCCATCAGTGAGTCGAGGACCGGGGAGCTGTTTTTT.

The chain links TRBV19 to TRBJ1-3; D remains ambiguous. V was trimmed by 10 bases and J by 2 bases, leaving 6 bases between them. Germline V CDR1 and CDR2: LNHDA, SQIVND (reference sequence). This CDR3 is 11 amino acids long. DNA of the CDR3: TGTGCCAACCACACTGGAAACACCATATATTTT. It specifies CANHTGNTIYF.

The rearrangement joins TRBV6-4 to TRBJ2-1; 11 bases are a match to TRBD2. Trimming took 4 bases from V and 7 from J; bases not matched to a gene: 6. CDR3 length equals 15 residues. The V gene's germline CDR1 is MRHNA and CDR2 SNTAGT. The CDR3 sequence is CASSAVAGGSNEQFF. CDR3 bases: TGTGCCAGCAGTGCCGTAGCGGGGGGGTCGAATGAGCAGTTCTTC.

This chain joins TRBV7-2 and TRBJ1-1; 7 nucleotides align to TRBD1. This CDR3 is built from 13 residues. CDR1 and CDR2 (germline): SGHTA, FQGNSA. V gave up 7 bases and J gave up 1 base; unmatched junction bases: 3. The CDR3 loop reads CASKGQKNTEAFF. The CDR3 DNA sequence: TGTGCCAGCAAGGGACAGAAGAACACTGAAGCTTTCTTT.

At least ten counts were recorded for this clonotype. The CDR3 bases are TGTGCCAGCAGCCAAGATCGAGGGGTATCCCAAGAGACCCAGTACTTC. The encoded protein is CASSQDRGVSQETQYF. V gene TRBV4-2 combines with J gene TRBJ2-5, with D tentatively TRBD1 or TRBD2 (5 bases each). Trimming took 0 bases from V and 1 from J, leaving 12 bases between them. Per the germline V gene, CDR1 is LGHNA and CDR2 is YNFKEQ. The CDR3 extends over 16 amino acids.

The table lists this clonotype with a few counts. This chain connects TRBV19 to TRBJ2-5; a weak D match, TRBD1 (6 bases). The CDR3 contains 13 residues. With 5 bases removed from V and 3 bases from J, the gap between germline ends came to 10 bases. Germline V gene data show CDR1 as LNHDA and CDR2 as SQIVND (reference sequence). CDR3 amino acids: CASSRTGKETQYF. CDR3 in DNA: TGTGCCAGTAGTCGAACAGGGAAAGAGACCCAGTACTTC. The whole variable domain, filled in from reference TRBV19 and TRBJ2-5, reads DGGITQSPKYLFRKEGQNVTLSCEQNLNHDAMYWYRQDPGQGLRLIYYSQIVNDFQKGDIAEGYSVSREKKESFPLTVTSAQKNPTAFYLCASSRTGKETQYFGPGTRLLVL.

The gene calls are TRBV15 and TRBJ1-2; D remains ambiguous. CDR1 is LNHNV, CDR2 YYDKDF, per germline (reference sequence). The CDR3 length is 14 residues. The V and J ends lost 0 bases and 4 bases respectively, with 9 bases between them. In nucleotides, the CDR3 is TGTGCCACCAGCAGAGATCGAGAGGGCTATGGCTACACCTTC. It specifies CATSRDREGYGYTF.

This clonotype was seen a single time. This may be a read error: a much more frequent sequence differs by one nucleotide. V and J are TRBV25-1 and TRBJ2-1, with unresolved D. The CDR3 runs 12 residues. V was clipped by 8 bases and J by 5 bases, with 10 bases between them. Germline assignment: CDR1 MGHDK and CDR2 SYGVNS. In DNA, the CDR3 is TGTGCCAGCCGCCAAAGGAACAATGAGCAGTTCTTC. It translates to CASRQRNNEQFF. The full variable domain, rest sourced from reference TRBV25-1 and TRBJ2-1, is EADIYQTPRYLVIGTGKKITLECSQTMGHDKMYWYQQDPGMELHLIHYSYGVNSTEKGDLSSESTVSRIRTEHFPLTLESARPSHTSQYLCASRQRNNEQFFGPGTRLTVL.

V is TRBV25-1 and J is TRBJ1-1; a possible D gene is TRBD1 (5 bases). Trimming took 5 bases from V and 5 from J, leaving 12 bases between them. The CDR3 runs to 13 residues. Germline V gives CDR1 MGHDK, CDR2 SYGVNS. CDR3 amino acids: CASSLGEGTEAFF. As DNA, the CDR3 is TGTGCCAGCAGTCTTGGGGAGGGGACTGAAGCTTTCTTT.

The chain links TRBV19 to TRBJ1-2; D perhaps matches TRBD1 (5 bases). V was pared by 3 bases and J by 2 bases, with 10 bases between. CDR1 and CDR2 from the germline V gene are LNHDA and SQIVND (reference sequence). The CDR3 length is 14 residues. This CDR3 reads CASSMGTVNYGYTF. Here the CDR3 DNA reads TGTGCCAGTAGTATGGGGACGGTAAACTATGGCTACACCTTC.

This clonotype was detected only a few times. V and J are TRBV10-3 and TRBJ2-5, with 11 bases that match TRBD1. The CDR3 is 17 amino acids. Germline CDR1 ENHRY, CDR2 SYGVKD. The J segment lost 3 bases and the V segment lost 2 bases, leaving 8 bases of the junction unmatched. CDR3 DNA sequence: TGTGCCATCAGTGAGACCACTAGGACAGGGGGCAAAGAGACCCAGTACTTC. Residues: CAISETTRTGGKETQYF.

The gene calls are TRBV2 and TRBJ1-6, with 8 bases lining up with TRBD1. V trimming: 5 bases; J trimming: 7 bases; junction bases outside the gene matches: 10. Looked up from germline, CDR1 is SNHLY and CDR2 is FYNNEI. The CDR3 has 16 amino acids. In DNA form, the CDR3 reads TGTGCCAGCAGTCTTGACAGGGGAGTGGGGAATTCACCCCTCCACTTT. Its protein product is CASSLDRGVGNSPLHF.

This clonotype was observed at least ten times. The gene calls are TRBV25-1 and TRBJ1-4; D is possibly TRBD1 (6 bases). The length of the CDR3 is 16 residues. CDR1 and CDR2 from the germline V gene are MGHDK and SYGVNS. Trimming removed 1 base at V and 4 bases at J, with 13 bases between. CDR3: CASSEFGGGYNEKLFF. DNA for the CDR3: TGTGCCAGCAGTGAATTTGGGGGCGGATATAATGAAAAACTGTTTTTT.

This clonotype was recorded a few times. This CDR3 reads CAWSFRGGIDTQYF. The CDR3 nucleotides are TGTGCCTGGAGTTTCCGGGGGGGAATAGATACGCAGTATTTT. The chain uses TRBV30 and TRBJ2-3, with TRBD2 matching 8 bases. The length of the CDR3 is 14 residues. Germline CDR1 and CDR2: GTSNPN and SVGIG (reference sequence). The junction had 6 bases not matched to a gene; V was cut back by 2 bases and J by 5 bases.

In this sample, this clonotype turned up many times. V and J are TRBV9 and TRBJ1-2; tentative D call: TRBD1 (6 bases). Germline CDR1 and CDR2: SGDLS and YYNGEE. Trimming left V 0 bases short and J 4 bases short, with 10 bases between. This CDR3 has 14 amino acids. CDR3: CASSVGEGGYGYTF. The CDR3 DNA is TGTGCCAGCAGCGTAGGGGAGGGGGGCTATGGCTACACCTTC.

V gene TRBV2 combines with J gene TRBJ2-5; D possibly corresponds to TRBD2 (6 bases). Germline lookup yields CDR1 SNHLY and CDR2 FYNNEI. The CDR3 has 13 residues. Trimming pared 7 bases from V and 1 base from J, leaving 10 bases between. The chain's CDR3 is CASKAGPQETQYF. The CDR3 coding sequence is TGTGCCAGCAAGGCGGGGCCCCAAGAGACCCAGTACTTC.

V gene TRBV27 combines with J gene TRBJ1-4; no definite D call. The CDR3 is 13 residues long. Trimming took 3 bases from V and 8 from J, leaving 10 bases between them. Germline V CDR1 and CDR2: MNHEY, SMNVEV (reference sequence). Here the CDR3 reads CASSLGFPEKLFF. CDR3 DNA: TGTGCCAGCAGTTTGGGATTTCCAGAAAAACTGTTTTTT.

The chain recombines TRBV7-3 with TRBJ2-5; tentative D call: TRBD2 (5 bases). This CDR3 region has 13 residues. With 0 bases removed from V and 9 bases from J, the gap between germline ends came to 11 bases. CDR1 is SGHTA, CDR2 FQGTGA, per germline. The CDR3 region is CASSLTGNQPQYF. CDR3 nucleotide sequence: TGTGCCAGCAGCTTAACCGGGAATCAGCCCCAGTACTTC.

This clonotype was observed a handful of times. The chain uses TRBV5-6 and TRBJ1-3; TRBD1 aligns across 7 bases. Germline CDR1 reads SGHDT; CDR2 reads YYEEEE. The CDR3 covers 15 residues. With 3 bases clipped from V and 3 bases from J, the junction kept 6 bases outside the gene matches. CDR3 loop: CASSYLTGVGNTIYF. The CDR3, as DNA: TGTGCCAGCAGCTATCTCACAGGGGTTGGAAACACCATATATTTT.

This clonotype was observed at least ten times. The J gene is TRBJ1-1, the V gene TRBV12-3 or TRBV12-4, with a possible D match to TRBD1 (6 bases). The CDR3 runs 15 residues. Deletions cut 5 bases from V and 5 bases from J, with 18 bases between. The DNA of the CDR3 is TGTGCCAGCAGTCTCACCCAGGGCAGGGGAACTGAAGCTTTCTTT. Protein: CASSLTQGRGTEAFF.